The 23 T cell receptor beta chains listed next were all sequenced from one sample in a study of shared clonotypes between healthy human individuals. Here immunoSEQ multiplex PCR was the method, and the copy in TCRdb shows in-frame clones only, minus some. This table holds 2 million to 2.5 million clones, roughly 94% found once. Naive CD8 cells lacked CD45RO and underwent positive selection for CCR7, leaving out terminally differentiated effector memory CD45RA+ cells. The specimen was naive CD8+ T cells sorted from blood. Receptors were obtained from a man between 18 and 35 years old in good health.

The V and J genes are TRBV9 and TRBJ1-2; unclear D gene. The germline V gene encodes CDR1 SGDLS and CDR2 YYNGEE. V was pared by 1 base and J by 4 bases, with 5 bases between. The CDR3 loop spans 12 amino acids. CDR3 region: CASSVSSYGYTF. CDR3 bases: TGTGCCAGCAGCGTATCTAGCTATGGCTACACCTTC. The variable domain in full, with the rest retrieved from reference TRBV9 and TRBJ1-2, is DSGVTQTPKHLITATGQRVTLRCSPRSGDLSVYWYQQSLDQGLQFLIQYYNGEERAKGNILERFSAQQFPDLHSELNLSSLELGDSALYFCASSVSSYGYTFGSGTRLTVV.

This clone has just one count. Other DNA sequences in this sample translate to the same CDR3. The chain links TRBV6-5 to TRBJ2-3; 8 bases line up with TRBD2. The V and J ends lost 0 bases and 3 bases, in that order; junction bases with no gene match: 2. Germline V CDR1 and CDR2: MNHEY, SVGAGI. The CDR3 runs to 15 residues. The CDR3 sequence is CASSYSSGGTDTQYF. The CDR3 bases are TGTGCCAGCAGTTACTCGTCGGGGGGGACAGATACGCAGTATTTT.

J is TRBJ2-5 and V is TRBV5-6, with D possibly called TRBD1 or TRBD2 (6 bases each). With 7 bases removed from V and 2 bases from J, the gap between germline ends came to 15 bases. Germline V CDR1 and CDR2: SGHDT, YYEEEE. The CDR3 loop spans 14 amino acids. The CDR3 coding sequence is TGTGCCAGCCGCCTCTGGGGGGCACAAGAGACCCAGTACTTC. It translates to CASRLWGAQETQYF.

CDR3 sequence (DNA): TGCGCCAGCAGCTTCCCTAACACTGAAGCTTTCTTT. Residues: CASSFPNTEAFF. This rearrangement joins TRBV5-1 to TRBJ1-1; D uncertain. Germline CDR1 is SGHRS and CDR2 is YFSETQ. V lost 2 bases and J lost 2, with 4 bases in between. The length of the CDR3 is 12 residues.

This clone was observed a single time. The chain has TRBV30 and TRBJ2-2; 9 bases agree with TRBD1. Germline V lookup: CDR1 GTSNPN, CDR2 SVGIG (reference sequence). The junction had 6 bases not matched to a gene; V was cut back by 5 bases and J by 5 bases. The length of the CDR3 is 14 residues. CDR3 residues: CAWEGTGNTGELFF. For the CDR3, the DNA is TGTGCCTGGGAGGGGACAGGGAATACCGGGGAGCTGTTTTTT.

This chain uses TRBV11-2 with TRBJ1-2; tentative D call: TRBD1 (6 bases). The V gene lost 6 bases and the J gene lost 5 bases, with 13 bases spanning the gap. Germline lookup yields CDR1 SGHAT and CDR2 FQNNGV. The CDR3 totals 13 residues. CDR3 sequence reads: CASRGGDLYGYTF. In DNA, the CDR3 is TGTGCCAGCAGAGGGGGAGATCTATATGGCTACACCTTC.

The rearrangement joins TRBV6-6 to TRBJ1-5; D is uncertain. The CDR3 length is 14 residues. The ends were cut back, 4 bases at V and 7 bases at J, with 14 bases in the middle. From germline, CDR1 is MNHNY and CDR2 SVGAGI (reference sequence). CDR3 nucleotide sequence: TGTGCCAGCAGTTTCTCGGAGGGAGGACAGCCCCAGCATTTT. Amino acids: CASSFSEGGQPQHF.

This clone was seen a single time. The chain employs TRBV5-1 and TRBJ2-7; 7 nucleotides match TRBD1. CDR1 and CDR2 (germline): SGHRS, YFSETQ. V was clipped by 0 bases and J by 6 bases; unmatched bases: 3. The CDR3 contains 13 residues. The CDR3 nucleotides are TGCGCCAGCAGCTTGGTCAGGGGGAGCGAGCAGTACTTC. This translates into CASSLVRGSEQYF.

CDR3 loop: CASQGTSYNEQFF. The CDR3 DNA follows: TGCGCCAGCCAGGGGACTTCCTACAATGAGCAGTTCTTC. The V gene is TRBV4-1, the J gene TRBJ2-1; D tentatively fits TRBD1 or TRBD2 (6 bases each). Germline lookup yields CDR1 MGHRA and CDR2 YSYEKL. CDR3 length equals 13 residues. V was trimmed by 8 bases and J by 1 base, leaving 9 bases between them.

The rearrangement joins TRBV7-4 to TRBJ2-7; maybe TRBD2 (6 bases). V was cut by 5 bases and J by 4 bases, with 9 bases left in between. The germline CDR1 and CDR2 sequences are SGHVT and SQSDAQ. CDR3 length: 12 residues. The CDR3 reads CASSPRGYEQYF. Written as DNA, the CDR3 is TGTGCCAGCAGCCCGCGGGGTTACGAGCAGTACTTC.

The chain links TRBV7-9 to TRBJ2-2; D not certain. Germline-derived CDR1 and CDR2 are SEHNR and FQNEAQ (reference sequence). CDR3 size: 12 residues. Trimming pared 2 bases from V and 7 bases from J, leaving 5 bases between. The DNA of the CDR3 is TGTGCCAGCAGCTTACTGGGCGGGGAGCTGTTTTTT. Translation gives CASSLLGGELFF.

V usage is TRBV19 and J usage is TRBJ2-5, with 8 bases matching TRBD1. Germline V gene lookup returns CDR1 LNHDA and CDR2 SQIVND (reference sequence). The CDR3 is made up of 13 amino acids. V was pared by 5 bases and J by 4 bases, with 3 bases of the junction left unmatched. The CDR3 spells CASSPGTGETQYF. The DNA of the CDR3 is TGTGCCAGTAGTCCGGGGACAGGAGAGACCCAGTACTTC.

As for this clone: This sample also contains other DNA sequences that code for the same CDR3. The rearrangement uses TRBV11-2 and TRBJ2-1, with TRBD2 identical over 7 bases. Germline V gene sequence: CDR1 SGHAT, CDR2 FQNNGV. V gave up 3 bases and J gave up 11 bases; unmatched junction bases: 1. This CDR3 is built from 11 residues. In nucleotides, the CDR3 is TGTGCCAGCAGCTTGGGACTACAGCAGTTCTTC. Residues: CASSLGLQQFF. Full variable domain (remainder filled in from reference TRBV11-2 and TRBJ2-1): EAGVAQSPRYKIIEKRQSVAFWCNPISGHATLYWYQQILGQGPKLLIQFQNNGVVDDSQLPKDRFSAERLKGVDSTLKIQPAKLEDSAVYLCASSLGLQQFFGPGTRLTVL.

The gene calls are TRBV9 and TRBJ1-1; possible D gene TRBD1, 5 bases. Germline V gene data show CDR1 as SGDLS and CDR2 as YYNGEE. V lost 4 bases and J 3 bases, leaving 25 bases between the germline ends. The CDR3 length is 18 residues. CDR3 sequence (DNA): TGTGCCAGCAGCCCACAACCGATCGGGGGGATTGGAGACACTGAAGCTTTCTTT. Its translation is CASSPQPIGGIGDTEAFF.

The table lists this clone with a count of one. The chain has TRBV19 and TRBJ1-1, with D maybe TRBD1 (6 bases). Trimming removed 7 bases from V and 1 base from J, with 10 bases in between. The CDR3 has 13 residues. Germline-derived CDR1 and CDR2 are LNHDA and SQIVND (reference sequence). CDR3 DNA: TGTGCCAGTACCCAGGGGCAGAACACTGAAGCTTTCTTT. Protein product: CASTQGQNTEAFF.

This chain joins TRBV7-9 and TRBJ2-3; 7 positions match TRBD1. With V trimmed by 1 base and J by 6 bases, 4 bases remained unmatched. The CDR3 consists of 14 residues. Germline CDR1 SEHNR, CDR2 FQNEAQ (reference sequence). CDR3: CASSLETGLDTQYF. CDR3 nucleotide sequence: TGTGCCAGCAGCTTAGAGACAGGGTTGGATACGCAGTATTTT.

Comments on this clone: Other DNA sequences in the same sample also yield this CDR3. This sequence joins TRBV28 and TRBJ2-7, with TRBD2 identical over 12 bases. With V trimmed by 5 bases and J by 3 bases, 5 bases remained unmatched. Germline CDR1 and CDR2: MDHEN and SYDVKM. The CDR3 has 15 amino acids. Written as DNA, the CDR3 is TGTGCCAGCAGTAGTAGACTAGCGGGGGACTACGAGCAGTACTTC. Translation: CASSSRLAGDYEQYF.

The CDR3 nucleotides read TGTGCCGTAGCGACAGTTTCCTACGAGCAGTACTTC. Translation: CAVATVSYEQYF. The chain couples TRBV7-9 to TRBJ2-7; D could derive from TRBD1 or TRBD2 (5 bases each). The CDR3 contains 12 residues. Germline V gene data show CDR1 as SEHNR and CDR2 as FQNEAQ (reference sequence). Trimming removed 11 bases at V and 1 base at J, with 12 bases between.

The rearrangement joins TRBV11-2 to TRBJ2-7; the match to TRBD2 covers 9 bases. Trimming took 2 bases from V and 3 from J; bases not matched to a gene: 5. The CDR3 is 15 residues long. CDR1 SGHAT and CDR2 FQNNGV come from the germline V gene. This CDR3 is CASSLLAGNNYEQYF. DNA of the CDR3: TGTGCCAGCAGCTTACTAGCGGGAAATAACTACGAGCAGTACTTC.

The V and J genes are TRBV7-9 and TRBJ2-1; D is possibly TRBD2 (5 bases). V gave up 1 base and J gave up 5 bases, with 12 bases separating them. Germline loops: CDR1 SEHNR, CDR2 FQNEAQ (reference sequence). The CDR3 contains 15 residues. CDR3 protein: CASSLESVGDNEQFF. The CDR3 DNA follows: TGTGCCAGCAGCTTAGAAAGTGTGGGAGACAATGAGCAGTTCTTC.

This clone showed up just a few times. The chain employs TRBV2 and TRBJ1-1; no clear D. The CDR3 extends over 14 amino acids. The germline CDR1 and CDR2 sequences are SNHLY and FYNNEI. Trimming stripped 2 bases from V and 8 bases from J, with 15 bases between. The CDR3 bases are TGTGCCAGCAGTGAACATGGCGGTTATCCCGAAGCTTTCTTT. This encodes CASSEHGGYPEAFF. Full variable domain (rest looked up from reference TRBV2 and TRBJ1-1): EPEVTQTPSHQVTQMGQEVILRCVPISNHLYFYWYRQILGQKVEFLVSFYNNEISEKSEIFDDQFSVERPDGSNFTLKIRSTKLEDSAMYFCASSEHGGYPEAFFGQGTRLTVV.

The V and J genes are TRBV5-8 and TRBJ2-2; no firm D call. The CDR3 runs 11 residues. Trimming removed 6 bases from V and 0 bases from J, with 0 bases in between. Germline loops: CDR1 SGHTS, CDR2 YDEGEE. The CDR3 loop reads CASTNTGELFF. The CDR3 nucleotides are TGTGCCAGCACGAACACCGGGGAGCTGTTTTTT. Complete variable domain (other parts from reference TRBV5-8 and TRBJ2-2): EAGVTQSPTHLIKTRGQQATLRCSPISGHTSVYWYQQALGLGLQFLLWYDEGEERNRGNFPPRFSGRQFPNYSSELNVNALELEDSALYLCASTNTGELFFGEGSRLTVL.

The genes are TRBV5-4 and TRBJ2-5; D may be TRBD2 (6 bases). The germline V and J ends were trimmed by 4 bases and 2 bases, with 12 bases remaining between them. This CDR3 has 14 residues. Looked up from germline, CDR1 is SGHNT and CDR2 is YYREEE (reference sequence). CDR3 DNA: TGTGCCAGCAGCGAAGGACTATCTCAAGAGACCCAGTACTTC. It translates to CASSEGLSQETQYF.